The 2 T cell receptor beta chains listed next were all sequenced from one sample in a study of T cells in Graves' hyperthyroidism and ophthalmopathy. RNA transcripts were the template for amplifying TCR beta CDR3 regions. The HTBI primer set drove a first-round RT-PCR of the TCR CDR3. MiXCR was run by TCRdb on the multiplex PCR reads, yielding one entry per CDR3 protein. This table holds roughly 360,000 distinct CDR3 sequences, roughly 13% found once. The sequencing sample was made of blood. The receptors stem from a young man with Graves' hyperthyroidism that later progressed to Graves' ophthalmopathy.

A remark on this clonotype: The junction departs from germline at one end; a sequencing error may be responsible. The rearrangement links TRBV24-1 to TRBJ2-5; D may be TRBD2 (6 bases). CDR1 is KGHDR, CDR2 SFDVKD, per germline. The CDR3 consists of 15 residues. CDR3 DNA sequence: TGTGCCACCAGTGATCGAAAAGAGGGAGGAGAGACCCAGTGCTTC. Translating it yields CATSDRKEGGETQCF.

This chain joins TRBV19 and TRBJ2-2; 7 positions agree with TRBD1. This CDR3 has 15 residues. Trimming took 4 bases from V and 5 from J; bases not matched to a gene: 7. Germline CDR1 and CDR2: LNHDA and SQIVND (reference sequence). CDR3 in DNA: TGTGCCAGTAGTACCCAGACAGGGAGAACCGGGGAGCTGTTTTTT. Translating gives CASSTQTGRTGELFF.